This TCR beta chain stems from a study of T cells after yellow fever vaccination. This clonotype showed up many times. CDR1 and CDR2 from the germline V gene are SGHRS and YFSETQ. The ends lost 1 base at V and 5 bases at J; junction bases unmatched: 8. This CDR3 region has 15 residues. TCRdb passed the 5' RACE reads through MiXCR, listing each CDR3 protein once. This table holds 25,000 or so distinct CDR3 sequences, 4.5% found once. The TCR was taken from a man between 18 and 29 years old who received the YFV17D yellow fever vaccine. The chain uses TRBV5-1 and TRBJ1-1; TRBD1 agrees at 7 bases. The material was PBMCs, either bulk or a sorted T-cell subset (CD4+, CD8+, memory, or dextramer-sorted; not recorded which), obtained on the day of the yellow fever booster vaccination. In nucleotides, the CDR3 is TGCGCCAGCAGCTTGCAGTCAGCAGGGGGAACTGAAGCTTTCTTT. Protein: CASSLQSAGGTEAFF.